The TCR beta chain under discussion was sequenced for a study of neurological immune-mediated disorders. The cDNA came from 5'RACE with 10-nucleotide random UMIs. In TCRdb, the 5' RACE reads were re-called with MiXCR into one record per CDR3 protein. The sample holds 50,000 to 60,000 distinct CDR3 sequences, about 4% seen once. Overall study results and limits: Subjects shared no identical expanded-clone CDR3 amino acid sequences, suggesting private TCR-beta repertoires in all groups.

There were 850,000 to 1,000,000 CD4+ or CD8+ T cells used in the sorted libraries. Per germline, CDR1 SGHRS and CDR2 YFSETQ. This CDR3 spans 15 amino acids. Trimming removed 3 bases from V and 9 bases from J; junction bases left unmatched: 8. This clonotype was found many times. The antigen is undetermined. The receptor's source is a middle-aged woman with multiple sclerosis. The rearrangement joins TRBV5-1 to TRBJ2-1; 11 bases agree with TRBD2. The sequencing input was CD4+ T cells from blood. The chain's CDR3 is CASSSLAGGPTEQFF. CDR3 sequence (DNA): TGCGCCAGCAGCTCCCTAGCGGGGGGACCCACTGAGCAGTTCTTC.